This TCR beta chain was identified during a study of blood T cells in healthy people across ages. The overall study: Template switching captured about one barcoded beta molecule per two T cells.

The germline CDR1 and CDR2 sequences are MNHNS and SASEGT. V was clipped by 3 bases and J by 0 bases, with 6 bases between them. This CDR3 spans 13 amino acids. The authors ran a second PCR of about 6 to 11 cycles using a sample-barcoded 5' primer and a J-beta primer mix. Every sample returned 3 million or more CDR3-containing paired-end reads. TCRdb used MiXCR to reprocess the 5' RACE reads, holding one entry per CDR3 protein. Seen here are 650,000 to 800,000 distinct CDR3 sequences, 40% to 50% observed once, and the top ten hold nearly 20%. This clonotype was observed a few times. This chain uses TRBV6-1 with TRBJ2-7, with D unclear. This clonotype was sampled from a man aged 55-75 years in good health. The sequenced material came from blood. This CDR3 reads CASSEFISYEQYF. The CDR3 DNA is TGTGCCAGCAGTGAGTTCATCTCCTACGAGCAGTACTTC.